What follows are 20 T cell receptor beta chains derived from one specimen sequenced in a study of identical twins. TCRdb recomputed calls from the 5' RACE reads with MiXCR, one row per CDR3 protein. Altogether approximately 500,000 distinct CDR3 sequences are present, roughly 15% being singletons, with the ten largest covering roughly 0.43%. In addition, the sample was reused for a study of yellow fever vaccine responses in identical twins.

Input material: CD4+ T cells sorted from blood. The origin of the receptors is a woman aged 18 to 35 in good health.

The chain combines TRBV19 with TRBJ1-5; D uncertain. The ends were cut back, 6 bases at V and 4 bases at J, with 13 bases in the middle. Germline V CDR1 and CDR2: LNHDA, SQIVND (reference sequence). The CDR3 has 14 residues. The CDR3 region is CASRRSGENQPQHF. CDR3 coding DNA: TGTGCCAGTAGGCGCTCCGGGGAGAATCAGCCCCAGCATTTT.

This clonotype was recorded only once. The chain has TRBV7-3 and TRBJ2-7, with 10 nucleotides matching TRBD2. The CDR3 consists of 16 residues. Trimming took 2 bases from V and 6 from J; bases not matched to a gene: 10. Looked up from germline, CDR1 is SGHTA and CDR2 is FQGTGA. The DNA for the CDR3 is TGTGCCAGCAGCTTACCCACTAGCGGGGAATTTGTCGAGCAGTACTTC. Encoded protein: CASSLPTSGEFVEQYF.

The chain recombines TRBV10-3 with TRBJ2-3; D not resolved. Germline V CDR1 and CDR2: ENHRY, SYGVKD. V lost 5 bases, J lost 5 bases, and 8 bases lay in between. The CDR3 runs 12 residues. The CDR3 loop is CAISSKGDTQYF. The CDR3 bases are TGTGCCATCAGTAGTAAGGGAGATACGCAGTATTTT.

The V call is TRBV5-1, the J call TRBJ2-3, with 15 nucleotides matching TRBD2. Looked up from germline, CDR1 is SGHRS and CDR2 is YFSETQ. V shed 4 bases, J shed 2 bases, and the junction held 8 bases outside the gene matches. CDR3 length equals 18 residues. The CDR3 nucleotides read TGCGCCAGCAGCGCCGGACTAGCGGGAGGGACATTCACAGATACGCAGTATTTT. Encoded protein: CASSAGLAGGTFTDTQYF.

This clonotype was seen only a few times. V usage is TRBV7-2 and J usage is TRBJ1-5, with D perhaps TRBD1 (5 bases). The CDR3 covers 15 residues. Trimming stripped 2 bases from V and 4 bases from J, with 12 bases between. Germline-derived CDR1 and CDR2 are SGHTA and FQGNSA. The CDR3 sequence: CASSLTGVGNQPQHF. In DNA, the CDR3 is TGTGCCAGCAGCTTAACGGGGGTTGGAAATCAGCCCCAGCATTTT.

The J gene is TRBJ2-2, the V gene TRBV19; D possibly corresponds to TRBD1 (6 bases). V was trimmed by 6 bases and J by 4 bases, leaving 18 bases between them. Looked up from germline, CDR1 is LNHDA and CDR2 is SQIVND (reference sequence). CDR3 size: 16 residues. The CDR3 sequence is CASSPGSGQATGELFF. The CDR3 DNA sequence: TGTGCCAGTAGCCCGGGTTCGGGACAAGCCACCGGGGAGCTGTTTTTT.

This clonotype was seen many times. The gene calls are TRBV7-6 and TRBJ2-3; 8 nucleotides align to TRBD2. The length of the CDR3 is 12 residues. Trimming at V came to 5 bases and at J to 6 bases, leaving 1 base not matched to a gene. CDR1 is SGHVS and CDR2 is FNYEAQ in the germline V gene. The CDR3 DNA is TGTGCCAGCAGCAGCGGGAGTGATACGCAGTATTTT. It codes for CASSSGSDTQYF.

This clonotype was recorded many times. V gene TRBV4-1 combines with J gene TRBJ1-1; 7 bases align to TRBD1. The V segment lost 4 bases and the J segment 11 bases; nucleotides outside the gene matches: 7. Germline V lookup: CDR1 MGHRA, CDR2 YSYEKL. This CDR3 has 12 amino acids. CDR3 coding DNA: TGCGCCAGCAGCCCCGGGGACAGAGAGGCTTTCTTT. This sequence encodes CASSPGDREAFF.

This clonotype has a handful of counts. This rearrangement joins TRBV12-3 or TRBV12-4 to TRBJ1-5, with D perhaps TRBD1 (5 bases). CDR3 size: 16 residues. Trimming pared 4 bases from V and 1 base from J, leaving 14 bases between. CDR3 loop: CASSSLGRLSNQPQHF. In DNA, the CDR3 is TGTGCCAGCAGTTCCCTGGGACGGTTGAGCAATCAGCCCCAGCATTTT.

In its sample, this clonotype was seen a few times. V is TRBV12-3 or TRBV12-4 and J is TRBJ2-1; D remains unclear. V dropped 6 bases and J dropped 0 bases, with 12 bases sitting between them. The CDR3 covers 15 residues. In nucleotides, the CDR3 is TGTGCCAGCAGCCTCAGGCGAAGCTCCTACAATGAGCAGTTCTTC. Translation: CASSLRRSSYNEQFF.

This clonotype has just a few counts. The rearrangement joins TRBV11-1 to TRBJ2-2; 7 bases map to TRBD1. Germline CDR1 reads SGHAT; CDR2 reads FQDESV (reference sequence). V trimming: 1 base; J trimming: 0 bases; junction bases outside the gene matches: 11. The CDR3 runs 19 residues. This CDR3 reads CASSLVGQRMKTNTGELFF. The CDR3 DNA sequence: TGTGCCAGCAGCTTAGTGGGACAGAGAATGAAGACGAACACCGGGGAGCTGTTTTTT.

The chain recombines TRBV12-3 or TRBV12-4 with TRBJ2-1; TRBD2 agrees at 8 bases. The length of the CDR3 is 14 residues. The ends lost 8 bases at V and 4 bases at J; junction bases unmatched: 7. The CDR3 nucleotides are TGTGCCAGCGGACGACTAGCGCCATACAATGAGCAGTTCTTC. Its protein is CASGRLAPYNEQFF.

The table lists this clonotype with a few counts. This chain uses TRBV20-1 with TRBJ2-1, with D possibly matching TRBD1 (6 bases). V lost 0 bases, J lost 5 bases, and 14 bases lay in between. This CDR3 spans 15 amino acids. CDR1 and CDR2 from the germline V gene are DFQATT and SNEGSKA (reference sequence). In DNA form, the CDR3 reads TGCAGTGCTAGAGATTGGCAGGGGACAAACAATGAGCAGTTCTTC. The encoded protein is CSARDWQGTNNEQFF.

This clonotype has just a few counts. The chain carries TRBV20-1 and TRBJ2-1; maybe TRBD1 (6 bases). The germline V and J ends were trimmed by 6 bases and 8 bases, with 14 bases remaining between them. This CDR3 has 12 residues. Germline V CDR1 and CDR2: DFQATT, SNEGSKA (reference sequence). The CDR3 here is CSANKDSDEQFF. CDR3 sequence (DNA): TGCAGTGCGAACAAGGACAGCGATGAGCAGTTCTTC.

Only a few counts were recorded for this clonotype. The CDR3 is CSAVEVRSGEQFF. In nucleotides, the CDR3 is TGCAGTGCTGTCGAGGTTCGGTCGGGTGAGCAGTTCTTC. This chain uses TRBV20-1 with TRBJ2-1; D not resolved. Trimming shortened V by 5 bases and J by 9 bases, and 17 bases separated the two germline ends. Germline loops: CDR1 DFQATT, CDR2 SNEGSKA (reference sequence). CDR3 length: 13 residues.

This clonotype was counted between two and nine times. CDR3 nucleotides: TGCAGTGCTAGACTAGACAGGGCCTCTAGCACAGATACGCAGTATTTT. Translating gives CSARLDRASSTDTQYF. The chain employs TRBV20-1 and TRBJ2-3; 7 bases fit TRBD1. Germline V CDR1 and CDR2: DFQATT, SNEGSKA (reference sequence). J lost 0 bases, V lost 2 bases, and 8 bases had no gene match. The CDR3 runs 16 residues.

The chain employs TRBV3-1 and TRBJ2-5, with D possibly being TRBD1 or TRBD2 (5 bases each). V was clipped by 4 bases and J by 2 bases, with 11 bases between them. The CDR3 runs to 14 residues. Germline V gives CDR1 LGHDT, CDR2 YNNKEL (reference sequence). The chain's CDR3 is CASSPWGPQETQYF. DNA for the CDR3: TGTGCCAGCAGCCCGTGGGGACCGCAAGAGACCCAGTACTTC.

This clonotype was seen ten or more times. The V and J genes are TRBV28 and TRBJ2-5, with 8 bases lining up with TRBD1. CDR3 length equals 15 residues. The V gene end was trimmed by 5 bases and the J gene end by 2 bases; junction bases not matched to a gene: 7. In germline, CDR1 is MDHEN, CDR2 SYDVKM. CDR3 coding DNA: TGTGCCAGCAGTCTCCCAACAGGGGGACAAGAGACCCAGTACTTC. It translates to CASSLPTGGQETQYF.

The CDR3 is CASSERPGAGYEQYF. In DNA form, the CDR3 reads TGTGCCAGCAGTGAACGGCCAGGGGCGGGGTACGAGCAGTACTTC. V is TRBV6-1 and J is TRBJ2-7; D may be TRBD1 or TRBD2 (6 bases each). CDR3 length: 15 residues. The V end lost 2 bases, the J end lost 4 bases, and 15 bases lay between the germline ends. Germline-derived CDR1 and CDR2 are MNHNS and SASEGT.

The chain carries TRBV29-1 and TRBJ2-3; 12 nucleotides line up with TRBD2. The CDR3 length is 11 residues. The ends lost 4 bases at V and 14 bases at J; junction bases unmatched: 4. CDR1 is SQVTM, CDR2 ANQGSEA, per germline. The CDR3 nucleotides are TGCAGCGTTGCGGGGACTAGCGGGTGGTATTTT. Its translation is CSVAGTSGWYF.